Listed here are 3 T cell receptor beta chains from one sample, sequenced in a study of CD8 T cells in ankylosing spondylitis. Via MiXCR, TCRdb re-called the 5' RACE reads, giving one row per CDR3 protein. Here the sample spans about 840,000 distinct CDR3 sequences, approximately 12% being singletons. General study findings and limits: Within ankylosing spondylitis blood, a TCR beta motif made up of eight highly homologous variants appeared to be characteristic.

No antigen has been identified for these receptors. Sequenced sample: blood, either unsorted or a sorted T cell fraction (not recorded which). These TCRs come from a male donor with ankylosing spondylitis.

In this sample, this clonotype turned up a few times. This chain uses TRBV20-1 with TRBJ2-2; TRBD2 agrees at 11 bases. Germline V CDR1 and CDR2: DFQATT, SNEGSKA (reference sequence). This CDR3 contains 15 residues. V lost 6 bases to trimming and J lost 5 bases; unmatched junction nucleotides: 8. The CDR3 nucleotides are TGCAGTGCACCTACTAGCGGGGGTGGTACCGGGGAGCTGTTTTTT. It encodes CSAPTSGGGTGELFF.

This clonotype was seen many times. The chain has TRBV6-2 or TRBV6-3 and TRBJ1-5; 8 bases align to TRBD1. CDR3 size: 15 residues. V gave up 4 bases and J gave up 3 bases; unmatched junction bases: 5. Looked up from germline, CDR1 is MNHEY and CDR2 is SVGEGT. The CDR3 coding sequence is TGTGCCAGCAGTTGGACAGGGCATACCAATCAGCCCCAGCATTTT. It translates to CASSWTGHTNQPQHF.

This clonotype came up a few times. The chain is built from TRBV4-2 and TRBJ1-3; D is perhaps TRBD1 (6 bases). Germline V gene lookup returns CDR1 LGHNA and CDR2 YNFKEQ. The CDR3 spans 17 residues. The V end lost 0 bases, the J end lost 1 base, and 13 bases lay between the germline ends. DNA of the CDR3: TGTGCCAGCAGCCAAGATCGCCCAGGGGCATCTGGAAACACCATATATTTT. It translates to CASSQDRPGASGNTIYF.